The 31 T cell receptor beta chains listed next were all sequenced from one sample in a study of human T cells and chemical hapten exposure. A single record per CDR3 protein comes from TCRdb applying MiXCR to the RACE reads. The sample includes about 200,000 distinct CDR3 sequences, roughly a quarter of them seen just once. Described time point: patch test 3, about 24 weeks after DPC sensitization. Treatment described: therapeutic diphenylcyclopropenone sensitization with weekly scalp DPC. Sample: whole blood, taken in connection with sensitization to the hapten diphenylcyclopropenone (DPC). The receptors stem from a woman in her forties with alopecia areata. Some clones in this sample may be carry-over from other donors' samples.

On this clonotype: The junction departs from the called germline gene at one end, perhaps through a read error. This sequence joins TRBV11-2 and TRBJ1-2; 7 bases match TRBD1. This CDR3 region has 14 residues. Germline lookup yields CDR1 SGHAT and CDR2 FQNNGV. CDR3 DNA: TGTGCCAGCGGCTTAGATCAGGGGGTCGGTGGCTACACCTTC. It codes for CASGLDQGVGGYTF.

This clonotype was picked up a small number of times. The chain joins TRBV20-1 to TRBJ2-7; 7 bases are a match to TRBD2. V shed 6 bases, J shed 3 bases, and the junction held 14 bases outside the gene matches. Germline values: CDR1 DFQATT, CDR2 SNEGSKA (reference sequence). The CDR3 runs to 15 residues. CDR3 nucleotides: TGCAGTGCCCCCCTAATCCTGCGGGAGAGCTACGAGCAGTACTTC. Amino acids: CSAPLILRESYEQYF.

This clonotype was observed a handful of times. CDR3 DNA sequence: TGTGCCAGCAGGTTGGGAGGAACACTGAATTCACCCCTCCACTTT. The encoded protein is CASRLGGTLNSPLHF. This chain joins TRBV12-3 or TRBV12-4 and TRBJ1-6, with no clear D. The CDR3 consists of 15 residues. Trimming removed 6 bases at V and 7 bases at J, with 16 bases between.

This clonotype was counted a few times. The chain is built from TRBV30 and TRBJ2-1, with TRBD2 matching over 12 bases. The germline V gene encodes CDR1 GTSNPN and CDR2 SVGIG (reference sequence). V trimming: 0 bases; J trimming: 5 bases; junction bases outside the gene matches: 2. The CDR3 runs to 15 residues. CDR3 nucleotides: TGTGCCTGGAGTGTAGGACTAGCGGGGCACAATGAGCAGTTCTTC. Amino acid sequence: CAWSVGLAGHNEQFF.

This clonotype was counted at least ten times. This chain connects TRBV10-3 to TRBJ2-1; D tentatively fits TRBD1 or TRBD2 (5 bases each). This CDR3 spans 15 amino acids. CDR1 and CDR2 (germline): ENHRY, SYGVKD. V was pared by 10 bases and J by 4 bases, with 20 bases between. The CDR3 sequence is CASLDSRGVYNEQFF. The CDR3 bases are TGTGCCAGCCTGGACTCGCGAGGGGTGTACAATGAGCAGTTCTTC.

This clonotype was picked up a small number of times. This chain uses TRBV9 with TRBJ2-5, with D unresolved. The germline V gene has CDR1 SGDLS and CDR2 YYNGEE. The CDR3 contains 15 residues. Trimming removed 0 bases from V and 0 bases from J, with 9 bases in between. The CDR3 nucleotides are TGTGCCAGCAGCGTAGGAAACGCAAACCAAGAGACCCAGTACTTC. Its translation is CASSVGNANQETQYF.

The chain couples TRBV29-1 to TRBJ2-7; no reliable D call. This CDR3 spans 13 amino acids. The germline V and J ends were trimmed by 2 bases and 1 base, with 9 bases remaining between them. In germline, CDR1 is SQVTM, CDR2 ANQGSEA. The CDR3 DNA reads TGCAGCGTTGAACTTTTTGGATCCTACGAGCAGTACTTC. Its translation: CSVELFGSYEQYF.

This clonotype has a handful of counts. The rearrangement joins TRBV6-5 to TRBJ2-3, with 10 bases identical to TRBD2. Germline CDR1 is MNHEY and CDR2 is SVGAGI. Germline trimming cut 2 bases from V and 5 bases from J; bases unmatched to any gene: 10. The CDR3 extends over 17 amino acids. CDR3 in DNA: TGTGCCAGCAGTTACGGTGGGCTAGCGGGAGTTGGAGATACGCAGTATTTT. Translation gives CASSYGGLAGVGDTQYF.

This clonotype was observed a handful of times. The chain has TRBV29-1 and TRBJ2-7; 11 bases align to TRBD2. V shed 6 bases and J 0 bases; nucleotides not matched to a gene: 7. This CDR3 has 15 residues. CDR1 SQVTM and CDR2 ANQGSEA come from the germline V gene. The CDR3 nucleotides read TGCAGCGTGGCGGGGACTAGCGGTAGCTCCTACGAGCAGTACTTC. It codes for CSVAGTSGSSYEQYF.

This clonotype turned up a few times. V is TRBV7-2 and J is TRBJ2-1, with a tentative D call TRBD2 (6 bases). The V gene lost 6 bases and the J gene lost 7 bases, with 16 bases spanning the gap. The CDR3 sequence is 14 residues long. Per the germline V gene, CDR1 is SGHTA and CDR2 is FQGNSA. The CDR3 sequence is CASSAGRAGNEQFF. CDR3 nucleotides: TGTGCCAGCAGTGCGGGACGTGCCGGGAATGAGCAGTTCTTC. The whole variable domain, filled in from reference TRBV7-2 and TRBJ2-1, reads GAGVSQSPSNKVTEKGKDVELRCDPISGHTALYWYRQSLGQGLEFLIYFQGNSAPDKSGLPSDRFSAERTGGSVSTLTIQRTQQEDSAVYLCASSAGRAGNEQFFGPGTRLTVL.

The chain uses TRBV4-3 and TRBJ1-1; TRBD1 might be the D (5 bases). The V gene's germline CDR1 is LGHNA and CDR2 YSLEER. This CDR3 has 13 amino acids. The V end lost 0 bases, the J end lost 11 bases, and 13 bases lay between the germline ends. CDR3 DNA: TGCGCCAGCAGCCAAGAGAGGGGTCTAGGGGCTTTCTTT. It translates to CASSQERGLGAFF.

This sequence joins TRBV5-1 and TRBJ1-2; no reliable D call. Trimming removed 4 bases from V and 4 bases from J, with 11 bases in between. Germline V gives CDR1 SGHRS, CDR2 YFSETQ. This CDR3 spans 13 amino acids. Here the CDR3 reads CASSTQDGYGYTF. The CDR3 nucleotides read TGCGCCAGCAGCACCCAGGACGGCTATGGCTACACCTTC.

This clonotype was counted a few times. CDR3 coding DNA: TGCGCCAGCAGCCAAGGTGGAGGTAGTGACGAGCAGTACTTC. As protein: CASSQGGGSDEQYF. The chain uses TRBV4-1 and TRBJ2-7; D is possibly TRBD2 (5 bases). The CDR3 spans 14 residues. Germline assignment: CDR1 MGHRA and CDR2 YSYEKL. Deletions cut 1 base from V and 5 bases from J, with 12 bases between.

The V and J genes are TRBV15 and TRBJ2-7; 7 nucleotides line up with TRBD1. V gave up 0 bases and J gave up 1 base; unmatched junction bases: 3. Germline CDR1 is LNHNV and CDR2 is YYDKDF (reference sequence). The CDR3 has 15 amino acids. CDR3 residues: CATSRDPGQSYEQYF. In DNA, the CDR3 is TGTGCCACCAGCAGAGATCCGGGACAGTCCTACGAGCAGTACTTC.

The J gene is TRBJ2-6, the V gene TRBV28; D tentatively fits TRBD1 or TRBD2 (6 bases each). V dropped 2 bases and J dropped 2 bases, with 10 bases sitting between them. CDR1 MDHEN and CDR2 SYDVKM come from the germline V gene. The CDR3 has 16 amino acids. The CDR3 loop reads CASSLHRGAGANVLTF. Here the CDR3 DNA reads TGTGCCAGCAGTTTACATAGGGGGGCTGGGGCCAACGTCCTGACTTTC.

This clonotype has just a few counts. The chain combines TRBV2 with TRBJ1-5, with no clear D. Trimming stripped 8 bases from V and 2 bases from J, with 10 bases between. CDR1 and CDR2 from the germline V gene are SNHLY and FYNNEI. This CDR3 spans 13 amino acids. CDR3 nucleotide sequence: TGTGCCAGCGCGGGTCGGGGCAATCAGCCCCAGCATTTT. Its protein product is CASAGRGNQPQHF.

About this clonotype itself: An end of the junction does not agree with germline; a read error may underlie this. The V and J genes are TRBV7-9 and TRBJ2-2, with D possibly being TRBD2 (5 bases). The CDR3 loop spans 14 amino acids. Germline V gene lookup returns CDR1 SEHNR and CDR2 FQNEAQ (reference sequence). The CDR3 loop reads CASSLTGNAGELFF. CDR3 coding DNA: TGTGCCAGCAGCTTAACCGGGAACGCCGGGGAGCTGTTTTTT.

This clonotype was picked up many times. The chain employs TRBV25-1 and TRBJ2-3; D remains unclear. This CDR3 spans 12 amino acids. V was cut by 8 bases and J by 3 bases, with 9 bases left in between. The germline CDR1 and CDR2 sequences are MGHDK and SYGVNS. The CDR3 here is CASDGATDTQYF. CDR3 coding DNA: TGTGCCAGCGACGGCGCGACAGATACGCAGTATTTT.

This clonotype occurred a few times. The chain has TRBV28 and TRBJ2-1; TRBD2 matches 7 bases. The CDR3 spans 15 residues. Germline V gene lookup returns CDR1 MDHEN and CDR2 SYDVKM. The junction had 7 bases not matched to a gene; V was cut back by 7 bases and J by 1 base. CDR3 nucleotide sequence: TGTGCCAGCACCAGAGAGGGAGGGTCCTACAATGAGCAGTTCTTC. Translation gives CASTREGGSYNEQFF.

Only a few counts were recorded for this clonotype. V and J are TRBV20-1 and TRBJ2-7; D is ambiguous. This CDR3 is 13 amino acids long. Germline assignment: CDR1 DFQATT and CDR2 SNEGSKA (reference sequence). The V end was cut by 6 bases, the J end by 3 bases, with 15 bases between. The CDR3 DNA reads as TGCAGTGCCCCGGGTTTCGCTAGCTACGAGCAGTACTTC. It translates to CSAPGFASYEQYF.

This clonotype was counted a few times. This chain joins TRBV20-1 and TRBJ2-1; 7 bases are shared with TRBD2. Trimming cost V 3 bases and J 12 bases; bases outside gene matches: 8. The germline gives CDR1 DFQATT, CDR2 SNEGSKA (reference sequence). CDR3 length: 12 residues. For the CDR3, the DNA is TGCAGTGCTAGTGCGGGGGTTCGGGGGCAGTTCTTC. Its protein product is CSASAGVRGQFF.

In its sample, this clonotype was seen a few times. V and J are TRBV12-3 or TRBV12-4 and TRBJ1-1; D unclear. The V gene lost 6 bases and the J gene lost 5 bases, with 16 bases spanning the gap. This CDR3 spans 14 amino acids. This CDR3 is CASSQGNTRTEAFF. CDR3 in DNA: TGTGCCAGCAGCCAAGGGAACACTCGTACTGAAGCTTTCTTT.

This clonotype was detected a few times. The V gene is TRBV29-1, the J gene TRBJ1-5; D gene uncertain. With 1 base removed from V and 7 bases from J, the gap between germline ends came to 11 bases. Germline lookup yields CDR1 SQVTM and CDR2 ANQGSEA. The length of the CDR3 is 13 residues. CDR3 protein: CSVEGGRGQPQHF. The CDR3 DNA reads as TGCAGCGTTGAAGGCGGGAGAGGCCAGCCCCAGCATTTT.

The rearrangement links TRBV29-1 to TRBJ2-1; the D is unclear. Germline loops: CDR1 SQVTM, CDR2 ANQGSEA. This CDR3 region has 15 residues. V lost 2 bases, J lost 0 bases, and 11 bases lay in between. CDR3 region: CSVERQPNSYNEQFF. Here the CDR3 DNA reads TGCAGCGTTGAACGGCAGCCCAACTCCTACAATGAGCAGTTCTTC.

The V call is TRBV4-2, the J call TRBJ1-2; D possibly corresponds to TRBD1 (6 bases). V was shortened by 3 bases and J by 7 bases, with 18 bases between the two germline ends. This CDR3 spans 15 amino acids. Germline CDR1 is LGHNA and CDR2 is YNFKEQ. CDR3 sequence reads: CASSQSSGGLAGYTF. The CDR3 DNA reads as TGTGCCAGCAGCCAGTCCTCGGGGGGGCTGGCTGGCTACACCTTC.

The chain links TRBV6-1 to TRBJ2-3; TRBD2 matches at 7 bases. After removal of 4 bases from V and 3 bases from J, the junction contained 10 bases not matched to a gene. CDR1 and CDR2 from the germline V gene are MNHNS and SASEGT. The CDR3 runs 16 residues. The CDR3 nucleotides read TGTGCCAGCAGTGGCCGGACTAGGATAGCGACAGATACGCAGTATTTT. Translating gives CASSGRTRIATDTQYF.

The chain links TRBV6-2 or TRBV6-3 to TRBJ2-2; D is unresolved. CDR1 is MNHEY and CDR2 is SVGEGT in the germline V gene. With 0 bases removed from V and 1 base from J, the gap between germline ends came to 12 bases. The CDR3 length is 17 residues. The CDR3 DNA is TGTGCCAGCAGTTACTCGAGCCGGGTTGTGAACACCGGGGAGCTGTTTTTT. Its protein is CASSYSSRVVNTGELFF.

This clonotype occurred many times. The chain uses TRBV28 and TRBJ1-1; D is unresolved. This CDR3 comprises 14 residues. With 2 bases removed from V and 4 bases from J, the gap between germline ends came to 11 bases. The germline V gene encodes CDR1 MDHEN and CDR2 SYDVKM. CDR3 protein: CASSLNDWGTEAFF. CDR3 nucleotide sequence: TGTGCCAGCAGTTTAAACGATTGGGGCACTGAAGCTTTCTTT.

This clonotype has more than one count but fewer than ten. The chain carries TRBV4-3 and TRBJ1-1, with 7 bases identical to TRBD1. Germline CDR1 reads LGHNA; CDR2 reads YSLEER. The V gene end was trimmed by 4 bases and the J gene end by 3 bases; junction bases not matched to a gene: 5. This CDR3 is built from 14 residues. CDR3 in amino acids: CASSLAGGHTEAFF. The CDR3 bases are TGCGCCAGCAGCCTGGCAGGGGGTCACACTGAAGCTTTCTTT.

The sample holds a few counts of this clonotype. The gene calls are TRBV20-1 and TRBJ2-1, with TRBD2 matching over 8 bases. The germline gives CDR1 DFQATT, CDR2 SNEGSKA (reference sequence). The CDR3 loop spans 14 amino acids. After removal of 5 bases from V and 7 bases from J, the junction contained 10 bases not matched to a gene. The CDR3 protein is CSASRGELLNEQFF. The CDR3 bases are TGCAGTGCTTCGCGGGGGGAACTCCTGAATGAGCAGTTCTTC.

The chain uses TRBV14 and TRBJ2-1; D uncertain. The ends were cut back, 2 bases at V and 2 bases at J, with 4 bases in the middle. This CDR3 has 13 residues. Germline-derived CDR1 and CDR2 are SGHDN and FVKESK. In DNA, the CDR3 is TGTGCCAGCAGCCAACAACCCTACAATGAGCAGTTCTTC. It specifies CASSQQPYNEQFF.